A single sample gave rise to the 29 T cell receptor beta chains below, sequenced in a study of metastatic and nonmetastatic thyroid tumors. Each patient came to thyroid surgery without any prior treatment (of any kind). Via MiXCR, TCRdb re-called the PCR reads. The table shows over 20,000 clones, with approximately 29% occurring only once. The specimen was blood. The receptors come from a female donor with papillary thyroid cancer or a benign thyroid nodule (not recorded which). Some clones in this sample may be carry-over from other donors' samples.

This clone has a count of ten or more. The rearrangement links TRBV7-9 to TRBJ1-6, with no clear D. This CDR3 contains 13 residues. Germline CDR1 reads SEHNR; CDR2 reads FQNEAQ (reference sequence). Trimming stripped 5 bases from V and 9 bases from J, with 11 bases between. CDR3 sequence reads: CASSLTRASPLHF. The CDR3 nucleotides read TGTGCCAGCAGCCTAACAAGGGCTTCACCCCTCCACTTT.

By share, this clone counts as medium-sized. CDR3 in DNA: TGTGCCAGCAGCCCTAATGACTCCTACGAGCAGTACTTC. Protein product: CASSPNDSYEQYF. The chain is built from TRBV13 and TRBJ2-7; D call uncertain. Germline CDR1 reads PRHDT; CDR2 reads FYEKMQ (reference sequence). This CDR3 has 13 residues. The V end lost 5 bases, the J end lost 0 bases, and 8 bases lay between the germline ends.

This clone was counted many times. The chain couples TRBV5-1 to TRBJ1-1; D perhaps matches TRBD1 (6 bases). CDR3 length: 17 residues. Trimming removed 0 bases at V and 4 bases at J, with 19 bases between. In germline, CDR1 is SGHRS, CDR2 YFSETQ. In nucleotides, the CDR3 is TGCGCCAGCAGCTTGGTGTCAGGGGTTATCCTGGCCACTGAAGCTTTCTTT. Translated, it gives CASSLVSGVILATEAFF.

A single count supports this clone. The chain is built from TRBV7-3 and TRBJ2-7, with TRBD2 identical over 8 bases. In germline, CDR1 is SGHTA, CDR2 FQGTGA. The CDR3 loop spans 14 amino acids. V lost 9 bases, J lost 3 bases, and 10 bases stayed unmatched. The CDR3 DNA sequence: TGTGCCAGGGTTAGGCGGGAGGTTCGCTACGAGCAGTACTTC. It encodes CARVRREVRYEQYF. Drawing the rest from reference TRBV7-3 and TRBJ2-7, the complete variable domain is GAGVSQTPSNKVTEKGKYVELRCDPISGHTALYWYRQSLGQGPEFLIYFQGTGAADDSGLPNDRFFAVRPEGSVSTLKIQRTERGDSAVYLCARVRREVRYEQYFGPGTRLTVT.

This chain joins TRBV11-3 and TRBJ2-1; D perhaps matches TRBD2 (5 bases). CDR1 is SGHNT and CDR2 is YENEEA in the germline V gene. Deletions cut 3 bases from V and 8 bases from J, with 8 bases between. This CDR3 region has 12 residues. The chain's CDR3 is CASSFGVHEQFF. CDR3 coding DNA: TGTGCCAGCAGCTTCGGGGTTCATGAGCAGTTCTTC.

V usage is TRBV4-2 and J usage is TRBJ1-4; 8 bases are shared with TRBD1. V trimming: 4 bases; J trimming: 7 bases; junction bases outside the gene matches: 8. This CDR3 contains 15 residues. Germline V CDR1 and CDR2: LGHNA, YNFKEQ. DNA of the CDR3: TGTGCCAGCAGCCCTCCCGGACAGGGTGTTGAAAAACTGTTTTTT. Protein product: CASSPPGQGVEKLFF.

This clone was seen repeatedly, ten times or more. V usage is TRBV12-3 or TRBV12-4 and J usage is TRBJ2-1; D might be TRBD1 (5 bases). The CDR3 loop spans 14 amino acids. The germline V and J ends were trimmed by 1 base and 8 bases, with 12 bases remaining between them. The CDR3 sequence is CASSLVGIRDEQFF. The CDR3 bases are TGTGCCAGCAGTTTAGTAGGAATCAGGGATGAGCAGTTCTTC.

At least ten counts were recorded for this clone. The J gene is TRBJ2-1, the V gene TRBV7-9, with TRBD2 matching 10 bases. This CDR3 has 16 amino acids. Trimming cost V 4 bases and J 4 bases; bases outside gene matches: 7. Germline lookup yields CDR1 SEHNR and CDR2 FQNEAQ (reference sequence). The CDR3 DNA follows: TGTGCCAGCAGCTCATCCCCAGCGGGGGGGTACAATGAGCAGTTCTTC. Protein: CASSSSPAGGYNEQFF.

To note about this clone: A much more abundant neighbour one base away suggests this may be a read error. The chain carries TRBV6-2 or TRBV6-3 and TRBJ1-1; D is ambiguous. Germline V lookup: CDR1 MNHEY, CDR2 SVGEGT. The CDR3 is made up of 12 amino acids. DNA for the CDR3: TGTGCCAGCAGTACGGTGAACACTGAAGCCTTCTTT. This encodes CASSTVNTEAFF.

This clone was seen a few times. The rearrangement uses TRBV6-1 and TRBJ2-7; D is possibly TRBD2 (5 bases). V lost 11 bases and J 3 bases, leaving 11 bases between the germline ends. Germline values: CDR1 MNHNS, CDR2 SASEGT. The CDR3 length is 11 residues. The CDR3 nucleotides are TGTGCCTGCGGGCAGAGCTACGAGCAGTACGTC. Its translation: CACGQSYEQYV.

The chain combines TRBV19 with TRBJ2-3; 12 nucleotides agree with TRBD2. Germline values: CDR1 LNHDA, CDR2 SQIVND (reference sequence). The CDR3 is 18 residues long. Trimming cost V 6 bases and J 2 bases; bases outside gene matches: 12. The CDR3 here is CASRGLAGRETITDTQYF. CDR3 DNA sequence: TGTGCCAGTAGAGGACTAGCGGGACGGGAAACTATCACAGATACGCAGTATTTT.

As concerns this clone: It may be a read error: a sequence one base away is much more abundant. The DNA of the CDR3 is TGTGCCACCAGTCTCACTAGCGGGTCCGGGGAGCTGTTTTTT. Translation: CATSLTSGSGELFF. The chain couples TRBV15 to TRBJ2-2; 9 bases agree with TRBD2. V lost 6 bases and J lost 6; bases outside the gene matches: 5. The CDR3 is 14 amino acids. CDR1 and CDR2 from the germline V gene are LNHNV and YYDKDF (reference sequence).

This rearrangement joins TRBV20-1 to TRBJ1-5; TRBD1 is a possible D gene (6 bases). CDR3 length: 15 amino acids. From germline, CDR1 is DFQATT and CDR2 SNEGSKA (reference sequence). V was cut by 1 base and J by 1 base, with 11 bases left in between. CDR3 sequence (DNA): TGCAGTGCTAGAGCAAGGGGGGAGAGCAATCAGCCCCAGCATTTT. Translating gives CSARARGESNQPQHF.

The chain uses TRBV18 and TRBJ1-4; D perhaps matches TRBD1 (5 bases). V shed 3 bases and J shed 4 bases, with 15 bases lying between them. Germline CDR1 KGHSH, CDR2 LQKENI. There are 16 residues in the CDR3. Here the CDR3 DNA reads TGTGCCAGCTCACCGGACCCCAAGACAGTTAATGAAAAACTGTTTTTT. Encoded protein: CASSPDPKTVNEKLFF. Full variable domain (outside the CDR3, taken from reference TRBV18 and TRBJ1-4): NAGVMQNPRHLVRRRGQEARLRCSPMKGHSHVYWYRQLPEEGLKFMVYLQKENIIDESGMPKERFSAEFPKEGPSILRIQQVVRGDSAAYFCASSPDPKTVNEKLFFGSGTQLSVL.

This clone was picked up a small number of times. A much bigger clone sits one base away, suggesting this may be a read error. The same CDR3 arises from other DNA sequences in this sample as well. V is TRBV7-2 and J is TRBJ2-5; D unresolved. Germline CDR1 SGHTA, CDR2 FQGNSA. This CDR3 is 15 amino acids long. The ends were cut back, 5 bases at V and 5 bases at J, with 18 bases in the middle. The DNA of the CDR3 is TGTGCCAGCAGCCCACGGTTTACCTATCAGGAGACCCAGTACTTC. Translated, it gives CASSPRFTYQETQYF.

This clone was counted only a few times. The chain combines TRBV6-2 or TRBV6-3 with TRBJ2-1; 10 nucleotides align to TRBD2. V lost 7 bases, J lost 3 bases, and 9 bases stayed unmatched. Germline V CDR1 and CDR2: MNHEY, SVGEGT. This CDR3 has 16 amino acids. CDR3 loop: CASKTSGHSVYNEQFF. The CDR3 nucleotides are TGTGCCAGCAAGACTAGCGGGCATTCCGTCTACAATGAGCAGTTCTTC.

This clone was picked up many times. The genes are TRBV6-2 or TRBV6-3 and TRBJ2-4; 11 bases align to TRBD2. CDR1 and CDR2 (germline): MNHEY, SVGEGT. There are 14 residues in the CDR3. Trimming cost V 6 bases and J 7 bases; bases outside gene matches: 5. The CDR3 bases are TGTGCCAGCAGGATAGCGGGGGGGCCGAACATTCAGTACTTC. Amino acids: CASRIAGGPNIQYF.

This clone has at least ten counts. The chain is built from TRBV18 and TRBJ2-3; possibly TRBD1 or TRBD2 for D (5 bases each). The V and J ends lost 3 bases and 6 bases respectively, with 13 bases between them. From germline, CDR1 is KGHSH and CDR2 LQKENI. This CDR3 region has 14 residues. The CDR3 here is CASSPILGEDTQYF. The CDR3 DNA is TGTGCCAGCTCACCGATCCTGGGGGAGGATACGCAGTATTTT.

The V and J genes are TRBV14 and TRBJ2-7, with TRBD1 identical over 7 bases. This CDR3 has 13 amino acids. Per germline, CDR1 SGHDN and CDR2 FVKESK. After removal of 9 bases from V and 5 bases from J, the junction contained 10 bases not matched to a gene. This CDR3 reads CARRQDRVHEQYF. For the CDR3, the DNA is TGTGCCAGAAGACAAGACAGGGTCCACGAGCAGTACTTC.

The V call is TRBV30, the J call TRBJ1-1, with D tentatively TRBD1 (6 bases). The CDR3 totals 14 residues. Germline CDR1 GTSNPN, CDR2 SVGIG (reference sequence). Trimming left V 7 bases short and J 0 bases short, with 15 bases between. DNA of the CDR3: TGTGCCTCGGGGGCGAACGGTATGAACACTGAAGCTTTCTTT. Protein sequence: CASGANGMNTEAFF.

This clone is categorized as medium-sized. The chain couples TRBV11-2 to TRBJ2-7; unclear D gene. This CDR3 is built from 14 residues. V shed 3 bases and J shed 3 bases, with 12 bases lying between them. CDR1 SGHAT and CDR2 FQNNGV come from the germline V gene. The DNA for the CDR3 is TGTGCCAGCAGCTTCGGTCTGCAGATCTACGAGCAGTACTTC. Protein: CASSFGLQIYEQYF. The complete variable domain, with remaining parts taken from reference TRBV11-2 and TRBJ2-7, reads EAGVAQSPRYKIIEKRQSVAFWCNPISGHATLYWYQQILGQGPKLLIQFQNNGVVDDSQLPKDRFSAERLKGVDSTLKIQPAKLEDSAVYLCASSFGLQIYEQYFGPGTRLTVT.

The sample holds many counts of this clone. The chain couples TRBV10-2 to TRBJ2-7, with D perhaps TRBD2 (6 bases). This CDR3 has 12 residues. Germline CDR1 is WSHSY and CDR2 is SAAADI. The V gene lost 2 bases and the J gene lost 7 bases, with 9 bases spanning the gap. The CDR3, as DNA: TGCGCCAGCAGTGAGGGTAGCGGTGAGCAGTACTTC. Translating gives CASSEGSGEQYF.

CDR3 loop: CASSFEGPEQFF. CDR3 bases: TGCGCCAGCAGCTTTGAAGGTCCAGAGCAGTTCTTC. V gene TRBV5-1 combines with J gene TRBJ2-1; D is undetermined. Germline CDR1 is SGHRS and CDR2 is YFSETQ. The length of the CDR3 is 12 residues. V gave up 2 bases and J gave up 10 bases, with 10 bases separating them.

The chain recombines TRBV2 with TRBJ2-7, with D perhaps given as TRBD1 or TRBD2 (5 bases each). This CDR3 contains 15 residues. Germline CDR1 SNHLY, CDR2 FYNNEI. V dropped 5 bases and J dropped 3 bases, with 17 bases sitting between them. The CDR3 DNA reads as TGTGCCAGCAGTCCAGAACGGGGCCCAGACTACGAGCAGTACTTC. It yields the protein CASSPERGPDYEQYF. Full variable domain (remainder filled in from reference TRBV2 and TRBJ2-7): EPEVTQTPSHQVTQMGQEVILRCVPISNHLYFYWYRQILGQKVEFLVSFYNNEISEKSEIFDDQFSVERPDGSNFTLKIRSTKLEDSAMYFCASSPERGPDYEQYFGPGTRLTVT.

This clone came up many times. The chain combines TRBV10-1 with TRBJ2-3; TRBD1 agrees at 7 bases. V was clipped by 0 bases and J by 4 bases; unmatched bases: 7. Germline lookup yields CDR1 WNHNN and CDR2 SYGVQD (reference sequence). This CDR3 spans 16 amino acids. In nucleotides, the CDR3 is TGCGCCAGCAGTGAGTCAGGGGGCCAAGCCGCAGATACGCAGTATTTT. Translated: CASSESGGQAADTQYF.

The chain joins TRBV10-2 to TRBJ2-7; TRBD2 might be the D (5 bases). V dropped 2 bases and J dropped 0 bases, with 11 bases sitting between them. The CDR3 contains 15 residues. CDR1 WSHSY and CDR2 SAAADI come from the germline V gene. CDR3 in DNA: TGCGCCAGCAGTGAGGTCGGGGTCAGCTCCTACGAGCAGTACTTC. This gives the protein CASSEVGVSSYEQYF.

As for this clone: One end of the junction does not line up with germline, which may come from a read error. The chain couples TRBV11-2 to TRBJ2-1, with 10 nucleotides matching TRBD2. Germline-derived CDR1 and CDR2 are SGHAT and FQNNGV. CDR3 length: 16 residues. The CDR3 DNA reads TGTGCCAGCATCTTAGGTGGTCTAGCGGGAGTTGGTGGGCAGTTCTTC. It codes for CASILGGLAGVGGQFF. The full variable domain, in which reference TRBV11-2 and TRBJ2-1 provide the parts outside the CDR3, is EAGVAQSPRYKIIEKRQSVAFWCNPISGHATLYWYQQILGQGPKLLIQFQNNGVVDDSQLPKDRFSAERLKGVDSTLKIQPAKLEDSAVYLCASILGGLAGVGGQFFGPGTRLTVL.

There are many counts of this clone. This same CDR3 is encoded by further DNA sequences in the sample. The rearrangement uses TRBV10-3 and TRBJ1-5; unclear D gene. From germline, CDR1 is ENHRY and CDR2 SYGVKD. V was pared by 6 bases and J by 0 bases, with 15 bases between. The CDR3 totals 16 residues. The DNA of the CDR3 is TGTGCCATCAGCGAGAGGGTAGCATATAGCAATCAGCCCCAGCATTTT. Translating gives CAISERVAYSNQPQHF.

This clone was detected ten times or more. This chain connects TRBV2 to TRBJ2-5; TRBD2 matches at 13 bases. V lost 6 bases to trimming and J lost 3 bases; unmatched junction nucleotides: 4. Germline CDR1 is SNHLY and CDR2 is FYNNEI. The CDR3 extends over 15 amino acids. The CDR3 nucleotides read TGTGCCAGCAGGGAGACTAGCGGGGGGAAAGAGACCCAGTACTTC. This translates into CASRETSGGKETQYF.